A selection of T cell receptor beta chains follows, all from one sample in a study of blood T cell repertoires in COVID-19. The repertoire was sequenced with immunoSEQ multiplex PCR; TCRdb's copy has only in-frame clones and lacks some. In the table there are a few hundred thousand clones, roughly 90% of which are singletons. The specimen sequenced was PBMCs or T cells enriched from blood (not recorded which). These receptor sequences come from a woman between 40 and 55 years old who had recovered from COVID-19. Both conserved end residues are part of each CDR3. The order of the fields is J gene, V gene, D gene, clone size, CDR3 DNA, CDR3 protein. A D gene is named only where the DNA matches it firmly. Some rows have no size entry. The others give once, few or many, or a class for an expanded clone.

>TRBJ1-1|TRBV19|TRBD1|NA
TGTGCCAGTAGTATAGGCAACAGGGGGACGGGTGAAGCTTTCTTT
CASSIGNRGTGEAFF
>TRBJ2-7|TRBV11-2|TRBD2|NA
TGTGCCAGCAGCTTAGTGGGGATAGCGGGAAGCTCCTACGAGCAGTACTTC
CASSLVGIAGSSYEQYF
>TRBJ1-4|TRBV2|TRBD1|NA
TGTGCCAGCGGCCCGGGACAGGGGTTCGAAAAACTGTTTTTT
CASGPGQGFEKLFF
>TRBJ2-7|TRBV21-1|NA|NA
TGTGCCAGCCGTAGGGCTAGCGGGAGGAACCGGCCTGGTGAGCAGTACTTC
CASRRASGRNRPGEQYF
>TRBJ2-7|TRBV7-8|NA|NA
TGTGCCAGCAGCTTAAATGGGAGGACTCTCTACGAGCAGTACTTC
CASSLNGRTLYEQYF
>TRBJ2-7|TRBV4-1|NA|NA
TGCGCCAGCAGCCAAGTTGGCGGATCCTACGAGCAGTACTTC
CASSQVGGSYEQYF
>TRBJ1-4|TRBV2|TRBD1|NA
TGTGCCAGCAGTCCAGACAGGGAAAGAGGAGAAAAACTGTTTTTT
CASSPDRERGEKLFF
>TRBJ2-3|TRBV11-3|TRBD1|NA
TGTGCCAGCAGCTTAGCCTCCCCCGGGACAGGGGGGGTTACGCAGTATTTT
CASSLASPGTGGVTQYF
>TRBJ1-2|TRBV28|NA|once
TGTGCCAGCAGTTTACACTCCAATAACTATGGCTACACCTTC
CASSLHSNNYGYTF
>TRBJ1-2|TRBV6-5|NA|NA
TGTGCCAGCAGTTACCTGGGGGGGAGGTACACCTTC
CASSYLGGRYTF
>TRBJ2-7|TRBV9|NA|NA
TGTGCCAGCAGCCAATGCTACGAGCAGTACTTC
CASSQCYEQYF
>TRBJ2-2|TRBV28|TRBD1|NA
TGTGCCAGCAGTTTCGGGACAGGGGGGACCGGGGAGCTGTTTTTT
CASSFGTGGTGELFF
>TRBJ1-1|TRBV7-9|TRBD1|NA
TGTGCCAGCAGCTTAAGGGGACAGGGGGCGGCGGAAGCTTTCTTT
CASSLRGQGAAEAFF
>TRBJ1-2|TRBV11-3|NA|NA
TGTGCCAGCAGCTTTGCAGCTAACTATGGCTACACCTTC
CASSFAANYGYTF
>TRBJ1-5|TRBV28|TRBD1|NA
TGTGCCAGCAGGTATCAGGGGGGTCGCAATCAGCCCCAGCATTTT
CASRYQGGRNQPQHF
>TRBJ1-2|TRBV14|NA|NA
TGTGCCAGCAGCCAAGGGCAGGACTATGGCTACACCTTC
CASSQGQDYGYTF
>TRBJ1-1|TRBV21-1|NA|NA
TGTGCCAGCCGCTTGACGGAGAAAGCTTTCTTT
CASRLTEKAFF
>TRBJ1-4|TRBV28|NA|once
TGTGCCAGCAGTTCCCCGGATCTGGGGCAGGGCTTTTTT
CASSSPDLGQGFF
>TRBJ1-3|TRBV6-5|NA|NA
TGTGCCAGCGGGCAGGGTTCGGGAAACACCATATATTTT
CASGQGSGNTIYF
>TRBJ2-3|TRBV2|NA|NA
TGTGCCAGCAAGGCGGGACGCAGCACAGATACGCAGTATTTT
CASKAGRSTDTQYF
>TRBJ2-2|TRBV9|NA|NA
TGTGCCAGCAGCGTAGCTCCGGGGGCGAACACCGGGGAGCTGTTTTTT
CASSVAPGANTGELFF
>TRBJ1-2|TRBV6-5|TRBD1|NA
TGTGCCAGCAGTTACACACCAGGGGGCGGCTACACCTTC
CASSYTPGGGYTF
>TRBJ2-1|TRBV9|NA|NA
TGTGCCAGCAGCGTAGCGCGGGTTCCCTACAATGAGCAGTTCTTC
CASSVARVPYNEQFF
>TRBJ2-7|TRBV5-1|TRBD1|NA
TGCGCCAGCAGCTTGAGGACAGGGTCTAACGAGCAGTACTTC
CASSLRTGSNEQYF
>TRBJ2-2|TRBV15|TRBD1|NA
TGTGCCACCAGCAGGGACAGGGGGCAGACCGGGGAGCTGTTTTTT
CATSRDRGQTGELFF
>TRBJ2-7|TRBV5-1|TRBD1|NA
TGCGCCAGCAGCTTGGGACAGGGCGCCTACGAGCAGTACTTC
CASSLGQGAYEQYF
>TRBJ2-5|TRBV5-5|TRBD1|once
TGTGCCAGCAGCCCACAGGGGGAATACCAAGAGACCCAGTACTTC
CASSPQGEYQETQYF
>TRBJ1-4|TRBV2|NA|NA
TGTGCCAGCAGTGCGAACCTGGGGAGGGAAAAACTGTTTTTT
CASSANLGREKLFF
>TRBJ1-3|TRBV4-3|NA|NA
TGCGCCAGCAGCCAAGATTACATCTCTGGAAACACCATATATTTT
CASSQDYISGNTIYF
>TRBJ2-5|TRBV19|TRBD2|NA
TGTGCCAGTAGCCTTGGACTAGGAAAATTGGAGACCCAGTACTTC
CASSLGLGKLETQYF
>TRBJ2-1|TRBV10-3|TRBD1|NA
TGTGCCATCAGTGAGGACAGGGACGGACGCGAGCAGTTCTTC
CAISEDRDGREQFF
>TRBJ1-1|TRBV28|NA|NA
TGTGCCAGCAGTTTACGGGGGAGCGCTTTCTTT
CASSLRGSAFF
>TRBJ2-4|TRBV3-1/TRBV3-2|TRBD2|NA
TGTGCCAGCAGCCAAGTAAGCGGGGGGGCCGGAAAAAACATTCAGTACTTC
CASSQVSGGAGKNIQYF
>TRBJ2-3|TRBV9|TRBD2|few
TGTGCCAGCAGCGTGGGACTAGGAACAGATACGCAGTATTTT
CASSVGLGTDTQYF
>TRBJ2-7|TRBV29-1|NA|NA
TGCAGCGTCACCGGGACAATCGAGCAGTACTTC
CSVTGTIEQYF
>TRBJ1-3|TRBV28|TRBD1|NA
TGTGCCAGCAGTCCCTCGGACCAGGGGGCTGGAAACACCATATATTTT
CASSPSDQGAGNTIYF
>TRBJ2-7|TRBV6-2/TRBV6-3|TRBD2|NA
TGTGCCAGCAGTTCACTCCCGGGACTACACGAGCAGTACTTC
CASSSLPGLHEQYF
>TRBJ2-2|TRBV7-2|TRBD2|NA
TGTGCCAGCAGCCAAGAAGGGTTAGCGGGAATAACCGGGGAGCTGTTTTTT
CASSQEGLAGITGELFF
>TRBJ2-3|TRBV10-3|TRBD1|NA
TGTGCCATCAGTCGGACAGGGGTGAGCGAAGATACGCAGTATTTT
CAISRTGVSEDTQYF
>TRBJ2-5|TRBV11-3|NA|once
TGTGCCAGCAGCCCATTGAGGGCACAAGAGACCCAGTACTTC
CASSPLRAQETQYF
>TRBJ2-3|TRBV5-8|NA|few
TGTGCCAGCACCCCTCGGGTCCACACAGATACGCAGTATTTT
CASTPRVHTDTQYF
>TRBJ2-7|TRBV11-2|NA|NA
TGTGCCAGCAGCCTGAGCGCCAGCTACGAGCAGTACTTC
CASSLSASYEQYF
>TRBJ2-3|TRBV24-1|NA|once
TGTGCCACCAGTGTACAGGGAGGGGCCACAGATACGCAGTATTTT
CATSVQGGATDTQYF
>TRBJ2-7|TRBV21-1|NA|NA
TGTGCCAGCAGCAACCCTTTGTGCGAGCAGTACTTC
CASSNPLCEQYF
>TRBJ1-2|TRBV3-1/TRBV3-2|NA|NA
TGTGCCAGCAGCCAAGAGGACAGACTCTATGGCTACACCTTC
CASSQEDRLYGYTF
>TRBJ2-5|TRBV4-1|NA|NA
TGCGCCAGCAGCCAAGGACGGGGGGCTTGGGAGACCCAGTACTTC
CASSQGRGAWETQYF
>TRBJ1-2|TRBV28|TRBD1|NA
TGTGCCAGCAGTCCACCGGGACAGCATAATTATGGCTACACCTTC
CASSPPGQHNYGYTF
>TRBJ1-1|TRBV2|NA|NA
TGTGCCAGTTTACAGGACATGAACACTGAAGCTTTCTTT
CASLQDMNTEAFF
>TRBJ2-7|TRBV7-2|NA|NA
TGTGCCAGCAGCAGGGACTTCTTCTACGAGCAGTACTTC
CASSRDFFYEQYF
>TRBJ1-5|TRBV4-3|NA|NA
TGCGCCAGCAGCCAAGATGAGTACCAGCCCCAGCATTTT
CASSQDEYQPQHF
>TRBJ2-2|TRBV18|TRBD1|NA
TGTGCCAGCTCACCAAAAGGGGGCTATACCGGGGAGCTGTTTTTT
CASSPKGGYTGELFF
>TRBJ1-1|TRBV2|NA|NA
TGTGCCAGGGGGGGAGCAGGAACAATGAACACTGAAGCTTTCTTT
CARGGAGTMNTEAFF
>TRBJ1-6|TRBV10-3|NA|NA
TGTGCCATCAAGGACAATTCGGGCTCACCCCTCCACTTT
CAIKDNSGSPLHF
>TRBJ2-1|TRBV7-6|NA|NA
TGTGCCAGCAGCCTTCCGGGGAGGGGGGCCTCTGGTGAGCAGTTCTTC
CASSLPGRGASGEQFF
>TRBJ2-3|TRBV3-1/TRBV3-2|TRBD2|NA
TGTGCCAGACGAGGGACTAGCGGGAGTCGCAGAGATACGCAGTATTTT
CARRGTSGSRRDTQYF
>TRBJ1-1|TRBV7-9|NA|NA
TGTGCCAGCAGCTCTTCCGGGACACACACTGAAGCTTTCTTT
CASSSSGTHTEAFF
>TRBJ2-2|TRBV6-5|TRBD1|NA
TGTGCCAGCAGTTACTATGGGACAGGACCCACCGGGGAGCTGTTTTTT
CASSYYGTGPTGELFF
>TRBJ2-3|TRBV19|TRBD2|NA
TGTGCCAGTAGTATGGCTAGCGGGCCTTACACAGATACGCAGTATTTT
CASSMASGPYTDTQYF
>TRBJ1-2|TRBV24-1|NA|NA
TGTGCCACCAGTGATCAAGGGACATCGCCCTTTGGCTACACCTTC
CATSDQGTSPFGYTF